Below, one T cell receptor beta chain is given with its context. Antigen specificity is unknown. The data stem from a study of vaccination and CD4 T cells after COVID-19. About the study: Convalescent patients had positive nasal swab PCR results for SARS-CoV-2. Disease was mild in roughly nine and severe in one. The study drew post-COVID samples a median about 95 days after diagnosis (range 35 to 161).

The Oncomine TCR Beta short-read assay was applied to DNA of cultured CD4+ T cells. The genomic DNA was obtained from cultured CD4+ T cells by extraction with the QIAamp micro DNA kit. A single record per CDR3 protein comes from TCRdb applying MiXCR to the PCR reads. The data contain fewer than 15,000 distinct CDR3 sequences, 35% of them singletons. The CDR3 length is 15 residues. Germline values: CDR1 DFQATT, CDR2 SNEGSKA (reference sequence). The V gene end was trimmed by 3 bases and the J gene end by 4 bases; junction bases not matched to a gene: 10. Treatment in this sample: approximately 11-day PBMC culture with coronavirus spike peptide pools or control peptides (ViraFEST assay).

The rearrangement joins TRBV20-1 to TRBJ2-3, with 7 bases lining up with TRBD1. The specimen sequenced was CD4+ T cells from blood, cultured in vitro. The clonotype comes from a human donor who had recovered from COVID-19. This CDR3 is CSARLRGQGADTQYF. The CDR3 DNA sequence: TGCAGTGCTAGGTTGAGGGGGCAGGGGGCAGATACGCAGTATTTT.